This T cell receptor (beta chain) was captured by sequencing in a study of cytomegalovirus exposure and HLA in healthy donors. Generated by immunoSEQ multiplex PCR, the TCRdb table keeps only in-frame clones and is missing some. The table has fewer than 80,000 clones, just over 95% seen once. The length of the CDR3 is 15 residues. Looked up from germline, CDR1 is LGHNA and CDR2 is YSLEER. The J segment lost 9 bases and the V segment lost 0 bases, leaving 8 bases of the junction unmatched. The sample consisted of PBMCs. This clonotype was obtained from a woman aged 18-35 years in good health and CMV-seropositive. The J gene is TRBJ2-1, the V gene TRBV4-3, with TRBD2 matching 7 bases. In DNA, the CDR3 is TGCGCCAGCAGCCAAGAAGAAACTAGCGTCGGTGAGCAGTTCTTC. It is translated as CASSQEETSVGEQFF.